This T cell receptor beta chain was documented in a study of blood T cell repertoires in COVID-19. Study at large: COVID-19 samples, acute and convalescent, were from the United States, Italy and Spain.

Across 20 to 25 US areas, participants ranged in age from about 18 to 100 years. Cohort assignment relied on participant-reported clinical history. Each recovered donor of Cohort 3 presented with two negative PCRs, clearance, or symptom resolution. The assay was immunoSEQ multiplex PCR, and TCRdb's table has in-frame clones only and misses some. The table records 310,000 or so clones, 80% to 90% of them present only once. Germline V lookup: CDR1 SGDLS, CDR2 YYNGEE. This CDR3 region has 14 residues. V dropped 3 bases and J dropped 3 bases, with 13 bases sitting between them. This TCR was sampled from a woman aged 18-30 years who had recovered from COVID-19. Sequencing input: PBMCs or T cells enriched from blood (not recorded which). The chain joins TRBV9 to TRBJ2-7; possible D gene TRBD1, 6 bases. CDR3 sequence: CASSGRDIGYEQYF. The DNA for the CDR3 is TGTGCCAGCAGCGGCCGGGACATCGGCTACGAGCAGTACTTC.